This TCR beta chain was identified in a study of low-dose radiotherapy and immunotherapy resistance in tumors. Time point meaning: after trial treatment. This sample's treatment: LDRT plus nivolumab, ipilimumab, low-dose cyclophosphamide and aspirin (RACIN trial). After removal of 5 bases from V and 2 bases from J, the junction contained 3 bases not matched to a gene. CDR1 is PRHDT and CDR2 is FYEKMQ in the germline V gene (reference sequence). The CDR3 totals 15 residues. Primers targeting TRAV and TRBV primed first-strand cDNA, covering alpha and beta chains. TCRs underwent about 20 PCR cycles of amplification with a constant-region primer and V-primer adapter. TCRdb passed the reads through MiXCR, listing each CDR3 protein once. The sample has approximately 80,000 distinct CDR3 sequences; around a sixth are singletons.

The input for sequencing was PBMCs, taken after low-dose radiotherapy plus immunotherapy. The chain couples TRBV13 to TRBJ2-3; TRBD2 matches 11 bases. This TCR was sampled from a male donor with prostate cancer. CDR3 nucleotide sequence: TGTGCCAGCAGCCTGGGACTAGCGGACACAGATACGCAGTATTTT. Amino acids: CASSLGLADTDTQYF.